What follows are 24 T cell receptor beta chains derived from one specimen sequenced in a study of neurological immune-mediated disorders. Via MiXCR, TCRdb re-called the 5' RACE reads, giving one row per CDR3 protein. The sample lists 55,000 to 75,000 distinct CDR3 sequences, 2% to 2.5% seen once, with approximately 3% in the top ten. The source material was PBMCs. The receptor source for this set is a man aged 45-65 years with multiple sclerosis.

At least ten counts were recorded for this clonotype. The rearrangement joins TRBV12-3 or TRBV12-4 to TRBJ2-2, with 9 bases aligning to TRBD1. The CDR3 covers 15 residues. Trimming removed 2 bases from V and 3 bases from J; junction bases left unmatched: 1. The CDR3 loop reads CASSLRQGDTGELFF. The CDR3, as DNA: TGTGCCAGCAGTTTAAGACAGGGGGACACCGGGGAGCTGTTTTTT.

In this sample, this clonotype turned up many times. The chain joins TRBV2 to TRBJ2-5; D ambiguous. The CDR3 extends over 8 amino acids. Trimming stripped 10 bases from V and 4 bases from J, with 1 base between. The germline CDR1 and CDR2 sequences are SNHLY and FYNNEI. In DNA form, the CDR3 reads TGTGCCATAGAGACCCAGTACTTC. Its protein is CAIETQYF.

Many counts were recorded for this clonotype. This chain joins TRBV7-2 and TRBJ2-7, with no clear D. Germline assignment: CDR1 SGHTA and CDR2 FQGNSA. This CDR3 comprises 13 residues. V lost 4 bases and J 1 base, leaving 8 bases between the germline ends. The CDR3 sequence: CASSSDPSYEQYF. The DNA for the CDR3 is TGTGCCAGCAGCTCCGATCCGTCCTACGAGCAGTACTTC.

This clonotype is labeled medium-sized (0.01 to 0.1%). This chain uses TRBV27 with TRBJ1-2; 7 positions agree with TRBD1. Germline CDR1 reads MNHEY; CDR2 reads SMNVEV (reference sequence). The trim removed 6 bases at V and 5 bases at J, leaving 9 bases unmatched. The CDR3 covers 14 residues. In nucleotides, the CDR3 is TGTGCCAGCAGCCGCCGGGACAGCCGATATGGCTACACCTTC. Protein: CASSRRDSRYGYTF.

This clonotype was counted at least ten times. The rearrangement joins TRBV7-9 to TRBJ1-1; D remains ambiguous. Trimming removed 4 bases at V and 1 base at J, with 10 bases between. Germline V lookup: CDR1 SEHNR, CDR2 FQNEAQ (reference sequence). CDR3 length equals 14 residues. This chain's CDR3 is CASSSRDQNTEAFF. The CDR3 bases are TGTGCCAGCAGCTCCAGAGACCAGAACACTGAAGCTTTCTTT.

This clonotype was counted ten times or more. V and J are TRBV20-1 and TRBJ2-1; 9 bases fit TRBD2. The CDR3 has 14 amino acids. Trimming at V came to 0 bases and at J to 6 bases, leaving 3 bases not matched to a gene. Germline values: CDR1 DFQATT, CDR2 SNEGSKA (reference sequence). The DNA of the CDR3 is TGCAGTGCTAGAGATGGCGGGGGGGTCAATGAGCAGTTCTTC. This translates into CSARDGGGVNEQFF.

This clonotype was recorded at least ten times. The CDR3 bases are TGCGCCAGCAGCCTAAGGGACAGTGAAGCTTTCTTT. It encodes CASSLRDSEAFF. The V and J genes are TRBV5-1 and TRBJ1-1; 7 bases are shared with TRBD1. CDR3 length: 12 residues. Trimming at V came to 4 bases and at J to 7 bases, leaving 4 bases not matched to a gene. Germline values: CDR1 SGHRS, CDR2 YFSETQ.

This clonotype was detected ten times or more. The chain is built from TRBV20-1 and TRBJ2-5; maybe TRBD2 (7 bases). Trimming removed 7 bases at V and 2 bases at J, with 20 bases between. Germline CDR1 reads DFQATT; CDR2 reads SNEGSKA (reference sequence). The CDR3 contains 15 residues. CDR3 nucleotides: TGCAGTGGACAAGGGGGGGCCCTCGGGCAAGAGACCCAGTACTTC. Its translation is CSGQGGALGQETQYF.

This clonotype came up many times. The chain links TRBV20-1 to TRBJ1-2, with unresolved D. CDR1 and CDR2 (germline): DFQATT, SNEGSKA (reference sequence). Trimming took 6 bases from V and 5 from J, leaving 13 bases between them. The CDR3 has 12 residues. DNA for the CDR3: TGCAGTGCCACAGTCCCACCATATGGCTACACCTTC. Translated, it gives CSATVPPYGYTF.

This clonotype was counted at least ten times. V is TRBV7-2 and J is TRBJ2-1; TRBD1 might be the D (5 bases). CDR1 is SGHTA and CDR2 is FQGNSA in the germline V gene. The CDR3 is made up of 13 amino acids. V was pared by 4 bases and J by 4 bases, with 8 bases between. CDR3 nucleotide sequence: TGTGCCAGCAGCTCGACAGTTTACAATGAGCAGTTCTTC. Translated: CASSSTVYNEQFF.

This clonotype was picked up many times. J is TRBJ2-2 and V is TRBV5-1; tentatively, D is TRBD1 (5 bases). Germline assignment: CDR1 SGHRS and CDR2 YFSETQ. Trimming removed 4 bases from V and 5 bases from J, with 21 bases in between. The CDR3 runs 17 residues. CDR3 nucleotides: TGCGCCAGCAGCCCACCGTGGGGCTCAGATCAAACCGGGGAGCTGTTTTTT. Encoded protein: CASSPPWGSDQTGELFF.

This clonotype was seen ten or more times. One junction end does not reproduce the germline sequence, and a read error may be involved. The V gene is TRBV25-1, the J gene TRBJ2-3, with D uncertain. Germline V lookup: CDR1 MGHDK, CDR2 SYGVNS. The CDR3 is 11 amino acids. In DNA, the CDR3 is TGTGTCAGCAGTGAATCAGATACGCAGTATTTT. Encoded protein: CVSSESDTQYF.

This clonotype was observed a few times. A much more abundant neighbour one base away suggests this may be a read error. The genes are TRBV27 and TRBJ1-6; D is uncertain. Looked up from germline, CDR1 is MNHEY and CDR2 is SMNVEV (reference sequence). The CDR3 loop spans 13 amino acids. Written as DNA, the CDR3 is TGTGCCAGCAGTTTAGTCCGTAATTCACCCCTCAACTTT. This encodes CASSLVRNSPLNF.

In this sample, this clonotype turned up once. The V gene is TRBV5-1, the J gene TRBJ2-5; 9 nucleotides align to TRBD2. Trimming removed 2 bases from V and 3 bases from J; junction bases left unmatched: 11. The V gene's germline CDR1 is SGHRS and CDR2 YFSETQ. The CDR3 runs 17 residues. CDR3 in DNA: TGCGCCAGCAGCTTCCTGGATAGCGGGAGTAGGAAAGAGACCCAGTACTTC. Protein: CASSFLDSGSRKETQYF.

This clonotype was counted at least ten times. This chain links TRBV7-2 with TRBJ2-3, with D tentatively TRBD1 (5 bases). The CDR3 has 13 amino acids. Per the germline V gene, CDR1 is SGHTA and CDR2 is FQGNSA. The germline V and J ends were trimmed by 5 bases and 3 bases, with 9 bases remaining between them. The CDR3 sequence: CASSSRGTDTQYF. CDR3 DNA sequence: TGTGCCAGCAGCAGTAGGGGTACAGATACGCAGTATTTT.

Comments on this clonotype: Since a much larger clone is just one base distant, this may be a read error. The gene calls are TRBV24-1 and TRBJ1-2, with 9 bases identical to TRBD1. The CDR3 sequence is 12 residues long. Per germline, CDR1 KGHDR and CDR2 SFDVKD. This CDR3 reads CATSDPWTGASF. The CDR3 DNA reads TGTGCCACCAGTGATCCGTGGACAGGGGCAAGCTTC.

This clonotype was picked up many times. The genes are TRBV24-1 and TRBJ2-1, with TRBD1 as a possible D gene (6 bases). CDR3 length: 11 amino acids. CDR1 is KGHDR and CDR2 is SFDVKD in the germline V gene. The V end was cut by 9 bases, the J end by 6 bases, with 8 bases between. The CDR3 DNA follows: TGTGCCACCGCGGACAGCAATGAGCAGTTCTTC. Translated: CATADSNEQFF.

In this sample, this clonotype turned up many times. The chain employs TRBV20-1 and TRBJ2-3; D remains ambiguous. Trimming stripped 7 bases from V and 1 base from J, with 12 bases between. Looked up from germline, CDR1 is DFQATT and CDR2 is SNEGSKA (reference sequence). CDR3 length: 13 residues. The CDR3 region has the DNA TGCAGTGGATTCCCGGCCGGCACAGATACGCAGTATTTT. It is translated as CSGFPAGTDTQYF.

This clonotype has a count of ten or more. The chain combines TRBV5-1 with TRBJ2-1; possibly TRBD2 for D (6 bases). This CDR3 comprises 13 residues. Trimming took 4 bases from V and 4 from J, leaving 9 bases between them. Germline V gene sequence: CDR1 SGHRS, CDR2 YFSETQ. The CDR3 loop is CASSPGGYNEQFF. The CDR3 coding sequence is TGCGCCAGCAGCCCCGGGGGTTACAATGAGCAGTTCTTC.

In its sample, this clonotype ranks as medium-sized (0.01 to 0.1%). The DNA for the CDR3 is TGCAGTGCAAAGTACAGGACTGAAGCTTTCTTT. Translation gives CSAKYRTEAFF. The rearrangement uses TRBV20-1 and TRBJ1-1; D might be TRBD1 (5 bases). Germline V gene lookup returns CDR1 DFQATT and CDR2 SNEGSKA (reference sequence). The V gene lost 6 bases and the J gene lost 5 bases, with 10 bases spanning the gap. CDR3 length: 11 residues.

This clonotype was picked up many times. The chain combines TRBV5-1 with TRBJ2-5; D might be TRBD2 (5 bases). V was pared by 2 bases and J by 4 bases, with 18 bases between. CDR1 is SGHRS and CDR2 is YFSETQ in the germline V gene. The CDR3 has 16 residues. The CDR3 coding sequence is TGCGCCAGCAGCTTTGAGGGAGTAAGGCTTCGAGAGACCCAGTACTTC. As protein: CASSFEGVRLRETQYF.

Ten or more counts support this clonotype. V and J are TRBV5-1 and TRBJ2-1, with 7 bases identical to TRBD1. Germline V CDR1 and CDR2: SGHRS, YFSETQ. V shed 4 bases and J 8 bases; nucleotides not matched to a gene: 12. This CDR3 contains 15 residues. The CDR3 loop is CASSPTGPKTHEQFF. For the CDR3, the DNA is TGCGCCAGCAGCCCGACAGGGCCTAAGACCCATGAGCAGTTCTTC.

This clonotype has at least ten counts. V is TRBV12-3 or TRBV12-4 and J is TRBJ2-7; D unclear. The ends were cut back, 3 bases at V and 3 bases at J, with 9 bases in the middle. This CDR3 is built from 13 residues. This CDR3 reads CASSFRHDYEQYF. CDR3 nucleotide sequence: TGTGCCAGCAGTTTTAGGCACGACTACGAGCAGTACTTC.

This clonotype was found many times. The chain links TRBV7-2 to TRBJ2-1; D may be TRBD1 or TRBD2 (5 bases each). Looked up from germline, CDR1 is SGHTA and CDR2 is FQGNSA. V shed 5 bases and J shed 3 bases, with 11 bases lying between them. The CDR3 spans 14 residues. In DNA, the CDR3 is TGTGCCAGCAGCCCGAAGAGGGGCTACAATGAGCAGTTCTTC. It yields the protein CASSPKRGYNEQFF.